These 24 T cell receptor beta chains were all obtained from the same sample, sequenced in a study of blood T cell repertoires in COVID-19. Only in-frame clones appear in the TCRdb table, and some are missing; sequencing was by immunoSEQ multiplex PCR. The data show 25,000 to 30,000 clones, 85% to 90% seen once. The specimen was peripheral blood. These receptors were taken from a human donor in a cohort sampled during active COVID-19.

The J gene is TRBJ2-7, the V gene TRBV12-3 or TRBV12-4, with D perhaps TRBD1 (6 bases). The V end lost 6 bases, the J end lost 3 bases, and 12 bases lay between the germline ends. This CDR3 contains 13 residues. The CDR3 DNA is TGTGCCAGCAGAAAGACAGGAATCTACGAGCAGTACTTC. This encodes CASRKTGIYEQYF.

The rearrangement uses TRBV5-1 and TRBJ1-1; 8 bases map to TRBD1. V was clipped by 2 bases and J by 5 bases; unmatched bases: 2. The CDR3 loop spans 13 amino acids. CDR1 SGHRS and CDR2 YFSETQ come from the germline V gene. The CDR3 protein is CASSLTGGTEAFF. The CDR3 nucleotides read TGCGCCAGCAGCTTAACAGGGGGAACTGAAGCTTTCTTT.

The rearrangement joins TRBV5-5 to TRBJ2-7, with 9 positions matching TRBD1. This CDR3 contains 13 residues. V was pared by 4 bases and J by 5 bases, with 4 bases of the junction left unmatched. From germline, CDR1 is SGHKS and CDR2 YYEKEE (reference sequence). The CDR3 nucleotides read TGTGCCAGCAGCCCCTGGACAGGGGACGAGCAGTACTTC. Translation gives CASSPWTGDEQYF.

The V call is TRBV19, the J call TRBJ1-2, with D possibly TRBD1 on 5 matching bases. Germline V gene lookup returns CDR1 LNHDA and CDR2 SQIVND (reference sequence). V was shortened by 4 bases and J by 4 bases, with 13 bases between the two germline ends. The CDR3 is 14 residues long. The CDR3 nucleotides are TGTGCCAGTAGTACCGCACAGGTGCTCTATGGCTACACCTTC. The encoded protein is CASSTAQVLYGYTF.

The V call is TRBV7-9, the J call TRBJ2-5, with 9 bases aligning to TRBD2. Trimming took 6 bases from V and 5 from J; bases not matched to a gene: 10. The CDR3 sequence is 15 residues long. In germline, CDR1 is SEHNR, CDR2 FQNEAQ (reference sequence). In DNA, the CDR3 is TGTGCCAGCAGGTTTAGCGGGAGTCCGGGGGAGACCCAGTACTTC. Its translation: CASRFSGSPGETQYF. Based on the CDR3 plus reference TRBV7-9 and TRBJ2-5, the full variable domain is DTGVSQNPRHKITKRGQNVTFRCDPISEHNRLYWYRQTLGQGPEFLTYFQNEAQLEKSRLLSDRFSAERPKGSFSTLEIQRTEQGDSAMYLCASRFSGSPGETQYFGPGTRLLVL.

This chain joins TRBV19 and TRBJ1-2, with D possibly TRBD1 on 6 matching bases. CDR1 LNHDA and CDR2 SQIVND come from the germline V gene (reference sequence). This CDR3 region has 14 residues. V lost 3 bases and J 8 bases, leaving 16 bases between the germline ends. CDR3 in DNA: TGTGCCAGTAGTATTGGGGACATCACTAACGGCTACACCTTC. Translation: CASSIGDITNGYTF.

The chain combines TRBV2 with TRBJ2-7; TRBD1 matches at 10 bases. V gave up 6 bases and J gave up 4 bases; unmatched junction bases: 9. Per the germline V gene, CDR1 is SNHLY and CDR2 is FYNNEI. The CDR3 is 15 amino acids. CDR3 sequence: CASRDLGTGVYEQYF. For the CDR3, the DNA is TGTGCCAGCAGGGACTTAGGGACAGGGGTTTACGAGCAGTACTTC.

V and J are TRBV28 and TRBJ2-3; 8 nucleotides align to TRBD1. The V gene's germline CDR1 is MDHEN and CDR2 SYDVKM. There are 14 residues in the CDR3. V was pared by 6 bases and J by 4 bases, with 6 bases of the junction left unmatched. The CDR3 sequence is CASREGTGSDTQYF. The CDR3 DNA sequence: TGTGCCAGCAGGGAAGGGACAGGCTCAGATACGCAGTATTTT.

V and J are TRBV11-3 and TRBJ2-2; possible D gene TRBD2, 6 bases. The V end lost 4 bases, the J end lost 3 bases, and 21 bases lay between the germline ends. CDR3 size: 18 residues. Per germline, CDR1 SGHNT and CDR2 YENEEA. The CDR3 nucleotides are TGTGCCAGCAGCTCCTACGGTCTGCGGGACCCGGACACCGGGGAGCTGTTTTTT. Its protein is CASSSYGLRDPDTGELFF.

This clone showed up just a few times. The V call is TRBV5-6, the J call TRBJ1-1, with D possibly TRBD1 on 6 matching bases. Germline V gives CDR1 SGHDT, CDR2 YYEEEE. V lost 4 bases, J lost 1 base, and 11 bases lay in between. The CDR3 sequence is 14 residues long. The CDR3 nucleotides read TGTGCCAGCAGCAGACAGGACTGGAACACTGAAGCTTTCTTT. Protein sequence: CASSRQDWNTEAFF.

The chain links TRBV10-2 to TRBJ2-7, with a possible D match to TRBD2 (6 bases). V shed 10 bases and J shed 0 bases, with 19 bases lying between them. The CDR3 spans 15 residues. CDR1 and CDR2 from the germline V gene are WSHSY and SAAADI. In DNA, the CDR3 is TGCGCCACAACTAGCACAGGAGAGTTCTCCTACGAGCAGTACTTC. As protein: CATTSTGEFSYEQYF.

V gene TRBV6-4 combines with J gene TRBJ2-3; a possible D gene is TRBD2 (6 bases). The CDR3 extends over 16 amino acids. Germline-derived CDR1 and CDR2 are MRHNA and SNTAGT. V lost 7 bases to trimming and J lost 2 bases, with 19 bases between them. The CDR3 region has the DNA TGTGCCAGCACCCCTTCCGAGGCTAGCGACACAGATACGCAGTATTTT. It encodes CASTPSEASDTDTQYF.

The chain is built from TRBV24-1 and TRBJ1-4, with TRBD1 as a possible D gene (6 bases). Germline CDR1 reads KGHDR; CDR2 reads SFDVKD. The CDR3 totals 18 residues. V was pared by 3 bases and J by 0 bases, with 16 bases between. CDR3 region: CATSDVTGKTATNEKLFF. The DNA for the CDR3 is TGTGCCACCAGTGATGTGACAGGAAAAACAGCAACTAATGAAAAACTGTTTTTT.

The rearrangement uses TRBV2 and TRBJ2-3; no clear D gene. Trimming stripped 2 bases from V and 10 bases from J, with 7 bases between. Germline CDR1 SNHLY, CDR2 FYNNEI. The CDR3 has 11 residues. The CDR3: CASSEYSAQYF. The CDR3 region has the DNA TGTGCCAGCAGTGAATACAGTGCGCAGTATTTT.

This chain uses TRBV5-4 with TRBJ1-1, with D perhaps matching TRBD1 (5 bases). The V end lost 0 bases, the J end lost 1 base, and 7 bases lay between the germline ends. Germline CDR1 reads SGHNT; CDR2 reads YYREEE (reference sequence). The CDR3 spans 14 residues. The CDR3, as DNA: TGTGCCAGCAGCTTGGTCAGGGAGAACACTGAAGCTTTCTTT. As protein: CASSLVRENTEAFF.

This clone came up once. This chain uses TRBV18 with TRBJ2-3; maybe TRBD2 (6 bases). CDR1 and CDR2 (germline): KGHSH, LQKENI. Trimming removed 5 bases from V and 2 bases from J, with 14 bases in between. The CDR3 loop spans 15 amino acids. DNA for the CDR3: TGTGCCAGCTCAAGTTTGGCGGGACCCACAGATACGCAGTATTTT. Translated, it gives CASSSLAGPTDTQYF.

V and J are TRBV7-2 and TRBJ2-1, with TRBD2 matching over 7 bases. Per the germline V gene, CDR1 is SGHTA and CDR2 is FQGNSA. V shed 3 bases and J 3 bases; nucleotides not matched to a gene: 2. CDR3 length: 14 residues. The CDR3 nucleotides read TGTGCCAGCAGCTTGGGGGGGGACTACAATGAGCAGTTCTTC. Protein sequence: CASSLGGDYNEQFF. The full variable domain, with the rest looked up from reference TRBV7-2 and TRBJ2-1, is GAGVSQSPSNKVTEKGKDVELRCDPISGHTALYWYRQSLGQGLEFLIYFQGNSAPDKSGLPSDRFSAERTGGSVSTLTIQRTQQEDSAVYLCASSLGGDYNEQFFGPGTRLTVL.

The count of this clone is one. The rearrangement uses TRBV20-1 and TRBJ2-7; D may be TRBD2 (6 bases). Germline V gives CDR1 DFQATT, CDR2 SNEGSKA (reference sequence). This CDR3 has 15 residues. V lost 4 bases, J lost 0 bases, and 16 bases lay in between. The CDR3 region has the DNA TGCAGTGCTACTGAGGGACTCTTGAGCTCCTACGAGCAGTACTTC. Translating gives CSATEGLLSSYEQYF.

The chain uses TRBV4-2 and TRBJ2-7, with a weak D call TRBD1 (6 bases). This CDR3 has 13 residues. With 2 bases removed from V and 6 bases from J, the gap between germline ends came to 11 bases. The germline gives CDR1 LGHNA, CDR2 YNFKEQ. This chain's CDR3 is CASSQTRGGEQYF. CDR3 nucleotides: TGTGCCAGCAGCCAAACCAGGGGCGGCGAGCAGTACTTC.

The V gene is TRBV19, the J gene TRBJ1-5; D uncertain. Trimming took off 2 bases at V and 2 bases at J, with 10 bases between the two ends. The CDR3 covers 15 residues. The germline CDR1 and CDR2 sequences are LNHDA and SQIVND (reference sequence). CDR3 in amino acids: CASSIRLEGNQPQHF. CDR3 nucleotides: TGTGCCAGTAGTATACGTTTGGAGGGCAATCAGCCCCAGCATTTT. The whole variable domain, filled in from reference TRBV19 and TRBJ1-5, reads DGGITQSPKYLFRKEGQNVTLSCEQNLNHDAMYWYRQDPGQGLRLIYYSQIVNDFQKGDIAEGYSVSREKKESFPLTVTSAQKNPTAFYLCASSIRLEGNQPQHFGDGTRLSIL.

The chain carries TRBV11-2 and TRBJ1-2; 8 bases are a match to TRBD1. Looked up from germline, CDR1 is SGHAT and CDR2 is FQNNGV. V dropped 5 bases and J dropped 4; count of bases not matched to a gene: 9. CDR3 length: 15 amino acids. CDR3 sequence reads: CASSPGQGTPYGYTF. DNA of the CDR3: TGTGCCAGCAGCCCAGGACAGGGTACCCCCTATGGCTACACCTTC.

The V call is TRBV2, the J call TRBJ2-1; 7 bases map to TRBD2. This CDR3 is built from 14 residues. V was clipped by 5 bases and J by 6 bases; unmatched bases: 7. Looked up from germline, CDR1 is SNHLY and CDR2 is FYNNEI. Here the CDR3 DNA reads TGTGCCAGCAGTCGTCTAGCGGCTCTCAATGAGCAGTTCTTC. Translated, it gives CASSRLAALNEQFF.

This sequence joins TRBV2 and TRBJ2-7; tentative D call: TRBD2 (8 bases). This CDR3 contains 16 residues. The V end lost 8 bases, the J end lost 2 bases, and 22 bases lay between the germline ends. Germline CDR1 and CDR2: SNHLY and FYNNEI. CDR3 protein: CASGGRYRDRAYEQYF. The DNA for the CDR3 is TGTGCCAGCGGCGGGAGGTATCGAGACAGGGCCTACGAGCAGTACTTC.

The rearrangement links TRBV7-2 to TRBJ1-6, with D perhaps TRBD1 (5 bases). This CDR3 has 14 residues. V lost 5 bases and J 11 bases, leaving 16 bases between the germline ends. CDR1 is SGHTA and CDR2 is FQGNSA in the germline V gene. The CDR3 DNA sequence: TGTGCCAGCAGCCCCCAAAGGGGTGGGACACCCCTCCACTTT. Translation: CASSPQRGGTPLHF.